A single sample is the source of the 27 T cell receptor beta chains below, sequenced in a study of monozygotic twins with inflammatory bowel disease. TCRdb re-called the 5' RACE reads and shows each CDR3 protein once, DNA omitted. The sample yields about 160,000 distinct CDR3 sequences, of which the top ten take up 2% to 3%. Sequencing was done on a sample of blood. These receptors all come from a human donor with ulcerative colitis or Crohn's disease, or a healthy co-twin of an affected twin (not recorded which).

The chain employs TRBV19 and TRBJ2-3; TCRdb's D call of TRBD1 is untestable without DNA. The CDR3 extends over 16 amino acids. Germline CDR1 LNHDA, CDR2 SQIVND (reference sequence). This chain's CDR3 is CASSSPGGKGTDTQYF.

The chain couples TRBV5-6 to TRBJ2-3; without DNA, the TCRdb call of TRBD1 cannot be checked. CDR1 is SGHDT, CDR2 YYEEEE, per germline. The CDR3 runs to 15 residues. This CDR3 reads CASSPPGTSTDTQYF.

The chain is built from TRBV6-1 and TRBJ2-2; TCRdb reports TRBD1, a call that lacks DNA to check it against. The CDR3 consists of 16 residues. In germline, CDR1 is MNHNS, CDR2 SASEGT. The CDR3 loop is CASSRTGGRVTGELFF.

CDR3 residues: CSVSGTSGGETETQYF. The chain employs TRBV29-1 and TRBJ2-5; TCRdb's D gene call, TRBD2, goes unchecked for lack of DNA. Germline V gives CDR1 SQVTM, CDR2 ANQGSEA. The CDR3 loop spans 16 amino acids.

V usage is TRBV6-2 or TRBV6-3 and J usage is TRBJ2-1; TCRdb's assignment of TRBD2 cannot be checked, as there is no DNA. The germline V gene encodes CDR1 MNHEY and CDR2 SVGEGT. This CDR3 region has 15 residues. This chain's CDR3 is CASSAGWSSYNEQFF.

This chain uses TRBV12-3 or TRBV12-4 with TRBJ1-2. This CDR3 contains 13 residues. The CDR3 is CASSNREGYGYTF.

The V and J genes are TRBV29-1 and TRBJ2-1. CDR1 is SQVTM and CDR2 is ANQGSEA in the germline V gene. This CDR3 is built from 13 residues. The CDR3 region is CSVEKQRYNEQFF.

The chain is built from TRBV18 and TRBJ1-2. The CDR3 has 17 residues. The germline gives CDR1 KGHSH, CDR2 LQKENI. CDR3 in amino acids: CASSPPSPWGLNYGYTF.

This chain joins TRBV4-1 and TRBJ1-1. The length of the CDR3 is 17 residues. CDR1 and CDR2 (germline): MGHRA, YSYEKL. CDR3 region: CASSQASAGRRNTEAFF.

The rearrangement joins TRBV7-2 to TRBJ2-1; without DNA, the TCRdb call of TRBD1 cannot be checked. Germline V gene lookup returns CDR1 SGHTA and CDR2 FQGNSA. The CDR3 extends over 15 amino acids. The CDR3: CASSPRQGNYNEQFF.

The rearrangement joins TRBV5-1 to TRBJ1-6; absent DNA, TCRdb's TRBD1 call cannot be checked. This CDR3 contains 13 residues. CDR1 is SGHRS, CDR2 YFSETQ, per germline. The CDR3 here is CASSPGLNSPLHF.

The chain recombines TRBV28 with TRBJ1-1; with no DNA, the TCRdb D assignment of TRBD1 cannot be verified. The CDR3 spans 15 residues. Per the germline V gene, CDR1 is MDHEN and CDR2 is SYDVKM. The CDR3 spells CASSFVTGGNTEAFF.

The chain joins TRBV7-9 to TRBJ1-2. The germline V gene encodes CDR1 SEHNR and CDR2 FQNEAQ (reference sequence). CDR3 length equals 15 residues. The CDR3 region is CASSLFRQDNYGYTF.

The chain has TRBV5-4 and TRBJ1-1; TCRdb proposes TRBD1, but this gene call is untestable without DNA. CDR1 is SGHNT, CDR2 YYREEE, per germline (reference sequence). CDR3 length: 16 residues. CDR3 amino acids: CASSQGTASLNTDAFF.

The chain employs TRBV5-6 and TRBJ2-3; TCRdb's D call of TRBD1 is untestable without DNA. Germline assignment: CDR1 SGHDT and CDR2 YYEEEE. The CDR3 has 14 residues. The CDR3 reads CASSLRLGGSSQYF.

This chain connects TRBV9 to TRBJ2-1. The CDR3 runs 15 residues. Per germline, CDR1 SGDLS and CDR2 YYNGEE. This CDR3 reads CASSASGTLYNEQFF.

The chain carries TRBV4-1 and TRBJ2-7; TCRdb designates TRBD2, a call that cannot be tested without DNA. Per germline, CDR1 MGHRA and CDR2 YSYEKL. The CDR3 covers 15 residues. The CDR3 reads CASSHPTSGRREQYF.

The chain is built from TRBV5-1 and TRBJ2-5; TCRdb calls TRBD1, which cannot be checked without DNA. This CDR3 comprises 15 residues. The germline gives CDR1 SGHRS, CDR2 YFSETQ. The CDR3 loop is CASSIGTGVGETQYF.

CDR3 sequence reads: CSARVSDTQYF. The chain joins TRBV20-1 to TRBJ2-3. The CDR3 extends over 11 amino acids. CDR1 DFQATT and CDR2 SNEGSKA come from the germline V gene (reference sequence).

This sequence joins TRBV20-1 and TRBJ2-1; as DNA is missing, the TRBD1 call by TCRdb cannot be tested. Germline CDR1 DFQATT, CDR2 SNEGSKA (reference sequence). CDR3 size: 14 residues. The chain's CDR3 is CSAGDRGIHNEQFF.

The chain carries TRBV5-6 and TRBJ2-7; the TCRdb D gene call, TRBD1, has no DNA to confirm it. The germline gives CDR1 SGHDT, CDR2 YYEEEE. This CDR3 has 15 amino acids. The CDR3: CASSPRDRGFYEQYF.

J is TRBJ2-2 and V is TRBV5-1. The CDR3 totals 14 residues. Germline assignment: CDR1 SGHRS and CDR2 YFSETQ. CDR3 region: CASSLDQGSGELFF.

The V call is TRBV4-3, the J call TRBJ1-2. CDR3 size: 14 residues. CDR1 LGHNA and CDR2 YSLEER come from the germline V gene. This CDR3 is CASSQAGRSYGYTF.

The rearrangement uses TRBV12-3 or TRBV12-4 and TRBJ2-7; TCRdb designates TRBD1, a call that cannot be tested without DNA. The CDR3 is made up of 16 amino acids. CDR3 region: CASSYGDPSVGYEQYF.

This chain links TRBV10-3 with TRBJ2-1; absent DNA, TCRdb's TRBD1 call cannot be checked. Germline-derived CDR1 and CDR2 are ENHRY and SYGVKD. The CDR3 has 16 residues. CDR3 amino acids: CAISDRRQGAVNEQFF.

The rearrangement uses TRBV5-1 and TRBJ2-2; TCRdb names TRBD2, which stays unverified in the absence of DNA. Germline V lookup: CDR1 SGHRS, CDR2 YFSETQ. There are 15 residues in the CDR3. CDR3 sequence: CASREEGLYTGELFF.

V and J are TRBV7-6 and TRBJ2-1; TCRdb's D call, TRBD2, is unchecked because there is no DNA. Germline V gene data show CDR1 as SGHVS and CDR2 as FNYEAQ. The CDR3 spans 17 residues. This CDR3 reads CASSRQTGLAGVDEQFF.